This TCR beta chain was captured by sequencing in a study of blood T cell repertoires in COVID-19. V was pared by 5 bases and J by 5 bases, with 7 bases between. CDR1 is SGHVS, CDR2 FQNEAQ, per germline. This CDR3 region has 12 residues. As handled by the study authors: Scientists estimated how many nucleated cells there were by amplifying reference gene primers. Assay: immunoSEQ multiplex PCR; the TCRdb copy retains only in-frame clones and omits some. That table supplies the V and J calls and clone size; D and trimming were determined from the DNA. The table includes 200,000 to 250,000 clones, nearly 90% detected once.

V usage is TRBV7-8 and J usage is TRBJ1-5; D ambiguous. This TCR came from a man aged 25-45 years who had been exposed to COVID-19. Sequenced sample: PBMCs or T cells enriched from blood (not recorded which). The CDR3 protein is CASSPDHQPQHF. CDR3 DNA: TGTGCCAGCAGCCCAGATCATCAGCCCCAGCATTTT. The full variable domain, in which reference TRBV7-8 and TRBJ1-5 provide the parts outside the CDR3, is GAGVSQSPRYKVAKRGQDVALRCDPISGHVSLFWYQQALGQGPEFLTYFQNEAQLDKSGLPSDRFFAERPEGSVSTLKIQRTQQEDSAVYLCASSPDHQPQHFGDGTRLSIL.